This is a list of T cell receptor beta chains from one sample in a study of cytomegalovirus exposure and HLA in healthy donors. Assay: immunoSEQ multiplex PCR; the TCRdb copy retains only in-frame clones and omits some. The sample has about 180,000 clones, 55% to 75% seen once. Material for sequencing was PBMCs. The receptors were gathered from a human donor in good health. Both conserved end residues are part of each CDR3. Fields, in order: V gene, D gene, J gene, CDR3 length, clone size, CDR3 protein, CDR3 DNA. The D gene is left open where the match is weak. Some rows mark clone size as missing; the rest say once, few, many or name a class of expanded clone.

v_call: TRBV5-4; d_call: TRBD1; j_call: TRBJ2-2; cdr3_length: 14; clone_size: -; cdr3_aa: CASSEGDSAGELFF; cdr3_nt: TGTGCCAGCAGCGAGGGGGACAGCGCCGGGGAGCTGTTTTTT
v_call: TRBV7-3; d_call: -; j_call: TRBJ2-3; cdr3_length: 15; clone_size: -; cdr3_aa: CASSVGGRTTDTQYF; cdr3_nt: TGTGCCAGCAGCGTCGGGGGGCGGACCACAGATACGCAGTATTTT
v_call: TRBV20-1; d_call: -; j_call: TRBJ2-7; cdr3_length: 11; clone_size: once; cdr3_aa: CSATSTYEQYF; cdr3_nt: TGCAGTGCTACCTCTACCTACGAGCAGTACTTC
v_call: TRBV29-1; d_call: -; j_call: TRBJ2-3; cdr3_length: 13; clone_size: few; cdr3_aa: CSVEVQRADTQYF; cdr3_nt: TGCAGCGTTGAGGTCCAAAGAGCAGATACGCAGTATTTT
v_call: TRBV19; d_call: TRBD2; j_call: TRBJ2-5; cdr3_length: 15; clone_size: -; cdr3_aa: CASSSGTSGQETQYF; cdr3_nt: TGTGCCAGTAGTAGTGGGACTAGCGGCCAAGAGACCCAGTACTTC
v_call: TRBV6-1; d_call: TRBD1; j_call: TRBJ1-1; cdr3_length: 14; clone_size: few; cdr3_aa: CASSDRGRNTEAFF; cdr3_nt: TGTGCCAGCAGCGACAGGGGCCGGAACACTGAAGCTTTCTTT
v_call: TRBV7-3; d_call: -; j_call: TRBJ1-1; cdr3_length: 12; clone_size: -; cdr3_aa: CASSQTRGEAFF; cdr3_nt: TGTGCCAGCAGCCAGACAAGGGGTGAAGCTTTCTTT
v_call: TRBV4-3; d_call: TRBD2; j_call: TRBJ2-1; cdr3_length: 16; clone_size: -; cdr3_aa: CASSQDTSGGADEQFF; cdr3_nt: TGCGCCAGCAGCCAGGACACTAGCGGGGGGGCAGATGAGCAGTTCTTC
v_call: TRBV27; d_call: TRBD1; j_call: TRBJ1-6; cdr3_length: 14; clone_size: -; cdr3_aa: CASRTGTGGSPLHF; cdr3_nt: TGTGCCAGCAGGACCGGGACAGGAGGTTCACCCCTCCACTTT
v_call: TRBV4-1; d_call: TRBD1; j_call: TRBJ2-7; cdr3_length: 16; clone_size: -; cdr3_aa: CASSQWPGQGLREQYF; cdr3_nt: TGCGCCAGCAGCCAATGGCCGGGACAGGGGTTGAGAGAGCAGTACTTC
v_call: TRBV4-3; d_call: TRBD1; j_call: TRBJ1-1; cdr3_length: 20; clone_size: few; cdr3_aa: CASSQDHRDRDHERNTEAFF; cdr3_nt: TGCGCCAGCAGCCAAGACCACCGGGACAGGGACCATGAAAGGAACACTGAAGCTTTCTTT
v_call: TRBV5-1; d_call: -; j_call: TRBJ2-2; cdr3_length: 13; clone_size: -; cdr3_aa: CASSLSLTGELFF; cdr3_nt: TGCGCCAGCAGCTTGTCTCTCACCGGGGAGCTGTTTTTT
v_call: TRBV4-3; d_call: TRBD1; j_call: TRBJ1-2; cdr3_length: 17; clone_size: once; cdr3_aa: CASSQDWRGQSTAGYTF; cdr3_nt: TGCGCCAGCAGCCAAGATTGGAGGGGACAGAGTACGGCTGGCTACACCTTC
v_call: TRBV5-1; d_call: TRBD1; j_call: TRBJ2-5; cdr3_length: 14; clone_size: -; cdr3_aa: CASSLDRGLREQYF; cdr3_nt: TGCGCCAGCAGCCTGGACAGGGGGCTGAGGGAGCAGTACTTC
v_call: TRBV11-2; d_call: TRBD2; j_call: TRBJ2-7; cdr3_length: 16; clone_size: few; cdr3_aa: CASSLMLAGGFDEQYF; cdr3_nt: TGTGCCAGCAGCTTAATGCTAGCGGGGGGGTTCGACGAGCAGTACTTC
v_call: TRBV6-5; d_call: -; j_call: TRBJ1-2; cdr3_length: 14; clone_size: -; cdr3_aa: CASSASKSNYGYTF; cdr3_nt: TGTGCCAGCAGCGCAAGCAAATCTAACTATGGCTACACCTTC
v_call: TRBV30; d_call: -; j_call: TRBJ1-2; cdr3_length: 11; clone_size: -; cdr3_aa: CAWGRVDGYTF; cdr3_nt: TGTGCCTGGGGCAGGGTGGACGGCTACACCTTC
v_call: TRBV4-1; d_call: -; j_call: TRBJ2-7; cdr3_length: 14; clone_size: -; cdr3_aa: CASSRGGPSYEQYF; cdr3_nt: TGCGCCAGCAGCCGCGGGGGCCCCTCCTACGAGCAGTACTTC
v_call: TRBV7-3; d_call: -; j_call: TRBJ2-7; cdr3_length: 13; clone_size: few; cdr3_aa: CASSFGSSYEQYF; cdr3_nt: TGTGCCAGCAGCTTTGGGAGCTCCTACGAGCAGTACTTC
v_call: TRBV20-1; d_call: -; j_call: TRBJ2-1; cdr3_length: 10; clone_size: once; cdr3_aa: CSAGPHEQFF; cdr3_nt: TGCAGCGCTGGCCCACATGAGCAGTTCTTC
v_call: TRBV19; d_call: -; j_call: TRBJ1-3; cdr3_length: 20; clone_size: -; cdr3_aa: CASSAPSGTLGGPSGNTIYF; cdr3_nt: TGTGCCAGTAGTGCACCTTCCGGGACTCTGGGGGGGCCCTCTGGAAACACCATATATTTT
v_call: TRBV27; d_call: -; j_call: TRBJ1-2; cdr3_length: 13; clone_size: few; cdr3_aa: CASSLQGPYGYTF; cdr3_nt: TGTGCCAGCAGTTTGCAGGGTCCCTATGGCTACACCTTC